Listed below are T cell receptor beta chains from one sample, sequenced in a study of blood T cell repertoires in COVID-19. Generated by immunoSEQ multiplex PCR, the TCRdb table keeps only in-frame clones and is missing some. The table records some 200,000 clones, about four fifths of them present only once. Source material: peripheral blood. These receptors were taken from a woman older than 75 with COVID-19, enrolled during active disease. The CDR3 runs from the conserved cysteine through the conserved F or W. D genes are given only for firm matches.

D gene: -
V gene: TRBV28
J gene: TRBJ2-3
CDR3 protein: CASSPRPGTLPLVRTDTQYF

D gene: TRBD1
V gene: TRBV6-5
J gene: TRBJ1-2
CDR3 protein: CATGTGFFYGYTF

D gene: -
V gene: TRBV5-6
J gene: TRBJ1-1
CDR3 protein: CASSLIRELIWMNTEAFF

D gene: TRBD1
V gene: TRBV7-6
J gene: TRBJ1-1
CDR3 protein: CASSLGDRMNTEAFF

D gene: TRBD1
V gene: TRBV24-1
J gene: TRBJ1-1
CDR3 protein: CATSDARQGSTEAFF

D gene: TRBD1
V gene: TRBV4-2
J gene: TRBJ1-6
CDR3 protein: CASSNRDRNSPLHF

D gene: TRBD2
V gene: TRBV19
J gene: TRBJ2-5
CDR3 protein: CASGAGEPGETQYF

D gene: TRBD1
V gene: TRBV4-2
J gene: TRBJ2-2
CDR3 protein: CASSQPGQEDALFF

D gene: TRBD1
V gene: TRBV18
J gene: TRBJ1-3
CDR3 protein: CASSPGTGDTIYF

D gene: TRBD1
V gene: TRBV11-1
J gene: TRBJ1-4
CDR3 protein: CASRFPEGQGSEKLFF